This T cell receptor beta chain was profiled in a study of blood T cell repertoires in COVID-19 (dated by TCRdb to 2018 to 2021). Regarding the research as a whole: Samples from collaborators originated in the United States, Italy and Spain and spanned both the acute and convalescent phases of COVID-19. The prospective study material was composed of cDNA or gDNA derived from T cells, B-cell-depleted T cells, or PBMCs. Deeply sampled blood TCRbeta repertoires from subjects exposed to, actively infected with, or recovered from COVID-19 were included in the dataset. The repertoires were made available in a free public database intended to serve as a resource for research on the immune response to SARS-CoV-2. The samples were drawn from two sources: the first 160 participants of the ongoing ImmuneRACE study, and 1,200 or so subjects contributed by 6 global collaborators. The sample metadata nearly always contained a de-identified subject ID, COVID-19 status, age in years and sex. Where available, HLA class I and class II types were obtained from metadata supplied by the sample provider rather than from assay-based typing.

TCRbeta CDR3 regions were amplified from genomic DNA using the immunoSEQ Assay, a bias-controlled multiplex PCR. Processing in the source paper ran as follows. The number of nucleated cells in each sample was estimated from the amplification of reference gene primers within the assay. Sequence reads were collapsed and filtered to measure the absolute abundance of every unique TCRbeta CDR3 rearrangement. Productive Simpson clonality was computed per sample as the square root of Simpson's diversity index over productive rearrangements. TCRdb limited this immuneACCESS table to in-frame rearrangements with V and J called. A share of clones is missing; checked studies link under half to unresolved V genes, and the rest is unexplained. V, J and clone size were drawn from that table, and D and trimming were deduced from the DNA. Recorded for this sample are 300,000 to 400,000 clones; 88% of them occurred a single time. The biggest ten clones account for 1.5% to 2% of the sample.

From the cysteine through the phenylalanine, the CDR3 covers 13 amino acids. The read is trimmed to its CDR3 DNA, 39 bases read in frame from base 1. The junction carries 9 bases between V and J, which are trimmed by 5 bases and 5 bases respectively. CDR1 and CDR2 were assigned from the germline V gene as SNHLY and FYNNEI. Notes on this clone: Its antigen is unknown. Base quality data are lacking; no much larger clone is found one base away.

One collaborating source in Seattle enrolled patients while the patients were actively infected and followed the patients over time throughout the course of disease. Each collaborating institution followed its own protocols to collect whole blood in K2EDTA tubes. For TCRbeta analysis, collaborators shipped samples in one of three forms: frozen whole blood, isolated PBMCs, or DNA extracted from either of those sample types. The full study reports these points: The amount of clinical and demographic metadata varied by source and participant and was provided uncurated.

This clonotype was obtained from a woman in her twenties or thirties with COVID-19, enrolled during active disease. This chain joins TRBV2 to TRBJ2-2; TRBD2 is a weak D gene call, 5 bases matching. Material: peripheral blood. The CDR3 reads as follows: CASSLGITGELFF. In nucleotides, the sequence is TGTGCCAGCAGTCTCGGGATAACCGGGGAGCTGTTTTTT. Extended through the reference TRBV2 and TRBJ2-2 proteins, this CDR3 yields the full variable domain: EPEVTQTPSHQVTQMGQEVILRCVPISNHLYFYWYRQILGQKVEFLVSFYNNEISEKSEIFDDQFSVERPDGSNFTLKIRSTKLEDSAMYFCASSLGITGELFFGEGSRLTVL.